The 25 T cell receptor beta chains in this list originate from one sample, sequenced in a study of blood T cell repertoires in COVID-19. Clones were read by immunoSEQ multiplex PCR, and TCRdb kept only the in-frame ones, dropping some. The sample has 130,000 to 150,000 clones, 75% to 85% seen once. Sequenced: peripheral blood. The origin of the receptors is a woman aged 45-65 years with acute or convalescent COVID-19.

This clone was observed a handful of times. The chain uses TRBV6-2 or TRBV6-3 and TRBJ2-5; 8 bases are shared with TRBD1. Germline CDR1 is MNHEY and CDR2 is SVGEGT. V shed 2 bases, J shed 2 bases, and the junction held 7 bases outside the gene matches. This CDR3 contains 16 residues. The chain's CDR3 is CASSYGQGSGQETQYF. The CDR3 nucleotides are TGTGCCAGCAGTTACGGACAGGGTTCTGGTCAAGAGACCCAGTACTTC.

The rearrangement links TRBV4-3 to TRBJ2-1; 11 bases align to TRBD2. J gave up 6 bases and V 0 bases, and 13 bases lay outside the gene matches. Germline assignment: CDR1 LGHNA and CDR2 YSLEER. The CDR3 covers 19 residues. This chain's CDR3 is CASSQEADPVLAGANEQFF. CDR3 DNA: TGCGCCAGCAGCCAAGAGGCAGACCCCGTACTAGCGGGGGCCAATGAGCAGTTCTTC.

This chain uses TRBV7-9 with TRBJ1-3; D perhaps matches TRBD1 (5 bases). Deletions cut 6 bases from V and 8 bases from J, with 11 bases between. Per germline, CDR1 SEHNR and CDR2 FQNEAQ (reference sequence). The CDR3 covers 12 residues. CDR3 nucleotides: TGTGCCAGCAGATCCCAGGGCGACACCATATATTTT. This encodes CASRSQGDTIYF. The full variable domain, with the rest looked up from reference TRBV7-9 and TRBJ1-3, is DTGVSQNPRHKITKRGQNVTFRCDPISEHNRLYWYRQTLGQGPEFLTYFQNEAQLEKSRLLSDRFSAERPKGSFSTLEIQRTEQGDSAMYLCASRSQGDTIYFGEGSWLTVV.

The rearrangement uses TRBV30 and TRBJ1-1; D is unresolved. The germline V gene has CDR1 GTSNPN and CDR2 SVGIG (reference sequence). The CDR3 contains 13 residues. Trimming shortened V by 8 bases and J by 9 bases, and 22 bases separated the two germline ends. The CDR3 DNA is TGTGCCCAAGAGGGAGGGTCTTCCCTCCAAGCTTTCTTT. Its translation is CAQEGGSSLQAFF.

This clone was found a few times. CDR3 in amino acids: CASSLTGISSTDTQYF. CDR3 bases: TGCGCCAGCAGCCTGACAGGGATCAGTAGCACAGATACGCAGTATTTT. This chain joins TRBV5-1 and TRBJ2-3; 7 nucleotides line up with TRBD1. V lost 4 bases, J lost 0 bases, and 8 bases stayed unmatched. Looked up from germline, CDR1 is SGHRS and CDR2 is YFSETQ. The CDR3 is made up of 16 amino acids.

The V call is TRBV3-1 (or the pseudogene TRBV3-2), the J call TRBJ2-3; 7 bases fit TRBD2. CDR3 size: 22 residues. The germline CDR1 and CDR2 sequences are LGHDT and YNNKEL (reference sequence). The junction had 31 bases not matched to a gene; V was cut back by 0 bases and J by 10 bases. The CDR3 coding sequence is TGTGCCAGCAGCCAAGATGCGCTCCAGCGGGGAGGGGTAGGGCCCATCCGTCCAGCGCAGTATTTT. Its protein is CASSQDALQRGGVGPIRPAQYF.

This chain connects TRBV11-2 to TRBJ2-7; 9 bases are shared with TRBD1. This CDR3 is built from 13 residues. The germline V gene has CDR1 SGHAT and CDR2 FQNNGV. V shed 11 bases and J 4 bases; nucleotides not matched to a gene: 9. The CDR3 loop is CASWTGDLYEQYF. CDR3 nucleotide sequence: TGTGCCTCCTGGACAGGGGATTTATACGAGCAGTACTTC.

The chain has TRBV7-8 and TRBJ2-7; a weak D match, TRBD1 (5 bases). This CDR3 region has 14 residues. Trimming stripped 5 bases from V and 2 bases from J, with 13 bases between. CDR1 SGHVS and CDR2 FQNEAQ come from the germline V gene. In DNA form, the CDR3 reads TGTGCCAGCAGCCCTTCAAAGACAGCCTACGAGCAGTACTTC. Encoded protein: CASSPSKTAYEQYF.

V and J are TRBV19 and TRBJ2-7; 8 bases are shared with TRBD1. After removal of 5 bases from V and 7 bases from J, the junction contained 19 bases not matched to a gene. Germline V lookup: CDR1 LNHDA, CDR2 SQIVND (reference sequence). CDR3 length equals 17 residues. DNA for the CDR3: TGTGCCAGTAGTCCAGGGCAGGGGGCCGGTCCTACTATGGAGCAGTACTTC. It yields the protein CASSPGQGAGPTMEQYF. Based on the CDR3 plus reference TRBV19 and TRBJ2-7, the full variable domain is DGGITQSPKYLFRKEGQNVTLSCEQNLNHDAMYWYRQDPGQGLRLIYYSQIVNDFQKGDIAEGYSVSREKKESFPLTVTSAQKNPTAFYLCASSPGQGAGPTMEQYFGPGTRLTVT.

The V gene is TRBV14, the J gene TRBJ1-2, with 8 bases identical to TRBD1. The V and J ends lost 5 bases and 8 bases, in that order; junction bases with no gene match: 4. Germline CDR1 SGHDN, CDR2 FVKESK. The CDR3 covers 12 residues. The CDR3 loop is CASSMDRVGYTF. DNA of the CDR3: TGTGCCAGCAGCATGGACAGGGTCGGCTACACCTTC.

V usage is TRBV10-3 and J usage is TRBJ2-1, with TRBD2 matching over 7 bases. The J segment lost 5 bases and the V segment lost 3 bases, leaving 7 bases of the junction unmatched. The CDR3 extends over 15 amino acids. CDR1 is ENHRY, CDR2 SYGVKD, per germline. CDR3 amino acids: CAISEERGLNNEQFF. The CDR3 nucleotides are TGTGCCATCAGTGAAGAGCGGGGCCTGAACAATGAGCAGTTCTTC.

In DNA form, the CDR3 reads TGCGCCAGCAGCCTGCTGACTCAAGAGACCCAGTACTTC. Protein sequence: CASSLLTQETQYF. The rearrangement uses TRBV5-1 and TRBJ2-5; no definite D call. The CDR3 has 13 residues. V was pared by 4 bases and J by 2 bases, with 9 bases between. The germline gives CDR1 SGHRS, CDR2 YFSETQ.

This rearrangement joins TRBV6-5 to TRBJ1-3; D is uncertain. This CDR3 contains 13 residues. Germline CDR1 reads MNHEY; CDR2 reads SVGAGI. V dropped 8 bases and J dropped 1 base, with 9 bases sitting between them. The CDR3 region has the DNA TGTGCCAGCGCTCGGGGTTCTGGAAACACCATATATTTT. Residues: CASARGSGNTIYF.

V is TRBV21-1 and J is TRBJ1-6; the D segment call TRBD1 is taken from the table without a DNA check. TRBV21-1 is recorded as a pseudogene. The length of the CDR3 is 16 residues. The CDR3 bases are TGTGCCAGCAGCAAAGCGCTGGGACAGGAGAATTCACCCCTCCACTTT. This codes for CASSKALGQENSPLHF.

The J gene is TRBJ1-3, the V gene TRBV7-4; D gene uncertain. Germline CDR1 reads SGHVT; CDR2 reads SQSDAQ. The V end was cut by 2 bases, the J end by 0 bases, with 20 bases between. The CDR3 is made up of 19 amino acids. The CDR3 is CASSLMLRLGPISGNTIYF. The CDR3 nucleotides read TGTGCCAGCAGCTTAATGCTCAGGCTGGGTCCGATCTCTGGAAACACCATATATTTT.

The genes are TRBV19 and TRBJ1-6; TRBD1 agrees at 8 bases. Germline V gene lookup returns CDR1 LNHDA and CDR2 SQIVND (reference sequence). V dropped 9 bases and J dropped 15; count of bases not matched to a gene: 7. CDR3 length: 11 amino acids. The CDR3 spells CASTTGGDLHF. In DNA, the CDR3 is TGTGCCAGCACCACAGGGGGGGACCTCCACTTT.

The chain has TRBV19 and TRBJ2-7; 7 nucleotides line up with TRBD1. Germline V CDR1 and CDR2: LNHDA, SQIVND (reference sequence). This CDR3 contains 12 residues. V shed 4 bases, J shed 4 bases, and the junction held 1 base outside the gene matches. CDR3 DNA sequence: TGTGCCAGTAGTAAACAGGGGTACGAGCAGTACTTC. The encoded protein is CASSKQGYEQYF.

This clone was found a few times. The J gene is TRBJ1-5, the V gene TRBV6-6; 7 bases fit TRBD1. Trimming cost V 6 bases and J 7 bases; bases outside gene matches: 3. The germline V gene encodes CDR1 MNHNY and CDR2 SVGAGI (reference sequence). The CDR3 contains 12 residues. The CDR3, as DNA: TGTGCCAGCAGCTTGGACAGGCAGCCCCAGCATTTT. Amino acids: CASSLDRQPQHF.

This clone was counted between two and nine times. This chain links TRBV28 with TRBJ1-2; the D gene is possibly TRBD1 (5 bases). Germline CDR1 reads MDHEN; CDR2 reads SYDVKM. The CDR3 is made up of 13 amino acids. Trimming pared 3 bases from V and 0 bases from J, leaving 5 bases between. The CDR3 is CASSLDTNYGYTF. CDR3 in DNA: TGTGCCAGCAGTTTGGACACTAACTATGGCTACACCTTC.

CDR3 loop: CASRTGGELFF. As DNA, the CDR3 is TGTGCCAGCAGGACGGGCGGGGAGCTGTTTTTT. The rearrangement uses TRBV2 and TRBJ2-2; D gene uncertain. The length of the CDR3 is 11 residues. Germline V gene lookup returns CDR1 SNHLY and CDR2 FYNNEI. Deletions cut 6 bases from V and 7 bases from J, with 6 bases between.

The V gene is TRBV7-3, the J gene TRBJ2-1; 7 nucleotides line up with TRBD2. Germline V gene sequence: CDR1 SGHTA, CDR2 FQGTGA. Losses at the gene ends were 4 bases for V and 10 bases for J; bases not matched to a gene: 7. This CDR3 contains 13 residues. The CDR3 region has the DNA TGTGCCAGCAGCTATGCCGGACTAGGGGAGCAGTTCTTC. This sequence encodes CASSYAGLGEQFF.

The rearrangement joins TRBV30 to TRBJ2-7; TRBD1 matches 7 bases. The CDR3 consists of 12 residues. With V trimmed by 5 bases and J by 3 bases, 4 bases remained unmatched. In germline, CDR1 is GTSNPN, CDR2 SVGIG (reference sequence). The CDR3 here is CAWGGQVYEQYF. DNA of the CDR3: TGTGCCTGGGGAGGACAGGTCTACGAGCAGTACTTC. Combining the CDR3 with reference TRBV30 and TRBJ2-7 gives the whole variable domain SQTIHQWPATLVQPVGSPLSLECTVEGTSNPNLYWYRQAAGRGLQLLFYSVGIGQISSEVPQNLSASRPQDRQFILSSKKLLLSDSGFYLCAWGGQVYEQYFGPGTRLTVT.

V is TRBV9 and J is TRBJ2-2; D gene ambiguous. The CDR3 runs 15 residues. The ends were cut back, 1 base at V and 4 bases at J, with 11 bases in the middle. Germline V lookup: CDR1 SGDLS, CDR2 YYNGEE. The CDR3 reads CASSVWPPGTGELFF. The CDR3, as DNA: TGTGCCAGCAGCGTATGGCCTCCGGGCACCGGGGAGCTGTTTTTT.

The genes are TRBV5-6 and TRBJ2-1; D gene uncertain. This CDR3 is built from 16 residues. CDR1 and CDR2 from the germline V gene are SGHDT and YYEEEE. Trimming removed 2 bases from V and 4 bases from J, with 16 bases in between. The CDR3 here is CASSFSFDRRYNEQFF. CDR3 coding DNA: TGTGCCAGCAGCTTTTCTTTTGACCGGAGATACAATGAGCAGTTCTTC. The whole variable domain, filled in from reference TRBV5-6 and TRBJ2-1, reads DAGVTQSPTHLIKTRGQQVTLRCSPKSGHDTVSWYQQALGQGPQFIFQYYEEEERQRGNFPDRFSGHQFPNYSSELNVNALLLGDSALYLCASSFSFDRRYNEQFFGPGTRLTVL.

This clone has only one observation. The gene calls are TRBV5-5 and TRBJ2-7; possibly TRBD2 for D (5 bases). V dropped 4 bases and J dropped 7 bases, with 15 bases sitting between them. The germline CDR1 and CDR2 sequences are SGHKS and YYEKEE (reference sequence). The CDR3 is 13 residues long. CDR3 sequence (DNA): TGTGCCAGCAGCCCGAGGGTTGAAGGGGAGCAGTACTTC. Its translation is CASSPRVEGEQYF.